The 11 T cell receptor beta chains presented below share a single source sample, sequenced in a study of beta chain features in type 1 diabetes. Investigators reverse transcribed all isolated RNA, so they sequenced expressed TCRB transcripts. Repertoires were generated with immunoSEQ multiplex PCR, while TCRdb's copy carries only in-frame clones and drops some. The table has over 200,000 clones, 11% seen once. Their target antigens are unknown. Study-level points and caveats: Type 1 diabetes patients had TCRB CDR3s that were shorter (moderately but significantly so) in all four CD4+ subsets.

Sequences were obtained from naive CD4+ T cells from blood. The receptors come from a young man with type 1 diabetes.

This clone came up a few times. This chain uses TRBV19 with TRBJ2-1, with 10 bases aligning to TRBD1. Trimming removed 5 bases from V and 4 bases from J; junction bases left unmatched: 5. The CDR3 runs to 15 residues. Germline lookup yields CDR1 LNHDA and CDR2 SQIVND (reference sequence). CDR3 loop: CASSSTGQGYNEQFF. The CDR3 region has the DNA TGTGCCAGTAGTTCCACGGGACAGGGGTACAATGAGCAGTTCTTC.

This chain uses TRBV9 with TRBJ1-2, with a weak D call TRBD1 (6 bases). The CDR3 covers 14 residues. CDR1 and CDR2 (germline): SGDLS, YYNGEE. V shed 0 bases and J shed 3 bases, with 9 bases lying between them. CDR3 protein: CASSVGGQDYGYTF. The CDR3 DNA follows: TGTGCCAGCAGCGTAGGGGGGCAGGACTATGGCTACACCTTC.

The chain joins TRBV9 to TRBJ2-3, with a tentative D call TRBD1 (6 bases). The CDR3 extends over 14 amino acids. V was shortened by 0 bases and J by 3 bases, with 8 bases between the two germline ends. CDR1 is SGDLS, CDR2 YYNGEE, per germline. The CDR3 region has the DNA TGTGCCAGCAGCGTAGTGGGACAAACAGATACGCAGTATTTT. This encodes CASSVVGQTDTQYF.

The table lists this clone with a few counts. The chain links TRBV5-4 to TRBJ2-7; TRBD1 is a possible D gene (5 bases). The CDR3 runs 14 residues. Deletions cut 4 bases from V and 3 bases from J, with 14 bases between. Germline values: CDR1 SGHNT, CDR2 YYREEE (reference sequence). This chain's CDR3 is CASSPQGRGYEQYF. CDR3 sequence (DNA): TGTGCCAGCAGCCCCCAGGGTAGGGGCTACGAGCAGTACTTC. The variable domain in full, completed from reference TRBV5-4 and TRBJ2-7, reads ETGVTQSPTHLIKTRGQQVTLRCSSQSGHNTVSWYQQALGQGPQFIFQYYREEENGRGNFPPRFSGLQFPNYSSELNVNALELDDSALYLCASSPQGRGYEQYFGPGTRLTVT.

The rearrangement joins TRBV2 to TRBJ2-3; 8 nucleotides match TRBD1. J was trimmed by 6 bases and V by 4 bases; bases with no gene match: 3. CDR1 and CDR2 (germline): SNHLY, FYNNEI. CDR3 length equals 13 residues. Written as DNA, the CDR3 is TGTGCCAGCAGTGGGACAGGGCAGGATACGCAGTATTTT. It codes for CASSGTGQDTQYF.

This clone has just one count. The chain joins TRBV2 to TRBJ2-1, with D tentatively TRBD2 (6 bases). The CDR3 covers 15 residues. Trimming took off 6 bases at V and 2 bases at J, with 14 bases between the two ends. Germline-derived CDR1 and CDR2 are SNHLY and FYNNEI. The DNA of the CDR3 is TGTGCCAGCAGCGCTAGCGAAGTAGCCTACAATGAGCAGTTCTTC. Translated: CASSASEVAYNEQFF.

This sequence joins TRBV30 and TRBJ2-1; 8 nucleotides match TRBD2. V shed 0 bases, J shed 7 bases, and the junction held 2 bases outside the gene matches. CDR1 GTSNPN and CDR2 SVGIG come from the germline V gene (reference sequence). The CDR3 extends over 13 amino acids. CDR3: CAWSVLAVNEQFF. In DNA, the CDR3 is TGTGCCTGGAGTGTACTAGCGGTAAATGAGCAGTTCTTC.

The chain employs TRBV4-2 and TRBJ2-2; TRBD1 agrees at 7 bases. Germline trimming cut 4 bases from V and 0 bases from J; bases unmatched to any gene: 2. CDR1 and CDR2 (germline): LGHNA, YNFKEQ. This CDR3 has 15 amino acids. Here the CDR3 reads CASSPGQANTGELFF. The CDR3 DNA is TGTGCCAGCAGCCCAGGACAGGCGAACACCGGGGAGCTGTTTTTT.

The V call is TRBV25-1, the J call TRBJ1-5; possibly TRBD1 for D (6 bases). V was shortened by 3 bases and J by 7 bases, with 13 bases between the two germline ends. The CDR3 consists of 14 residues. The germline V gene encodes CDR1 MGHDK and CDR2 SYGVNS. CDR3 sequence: CASSEIGGGQPQHF. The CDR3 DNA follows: TGTGCCAGCAGTGAGATAGGGGGTGGCCAGCCCCAGCATTTT.

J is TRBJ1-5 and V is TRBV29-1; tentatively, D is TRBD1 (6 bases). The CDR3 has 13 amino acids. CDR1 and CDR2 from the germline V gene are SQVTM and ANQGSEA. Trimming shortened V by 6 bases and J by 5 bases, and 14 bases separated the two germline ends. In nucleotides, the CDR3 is TGCAGCGTAACACAGGGCGTGGATCAGCCCCAGCATTTT. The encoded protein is CSVTQGVDQPQHF.

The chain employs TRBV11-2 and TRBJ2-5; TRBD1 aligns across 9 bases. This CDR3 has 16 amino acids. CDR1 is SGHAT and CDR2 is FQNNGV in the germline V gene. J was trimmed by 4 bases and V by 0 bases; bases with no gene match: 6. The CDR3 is CASSLDPTGGGETQYF. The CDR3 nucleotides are TGTGCCAGCAGCTTAGATCCGACAGGGGGTGGAGAGACCCAGTACTTC.